These 29 T cell receptor beta chains were sequenced from one sample in a study of T-cell reconstitution after alpha-beta-depleted transplantation in children. Unique molecular identifiers were incorporated during preparation of the TCRbeta library. TCRdb analysed the PCR reads with MiXCR anew, one entry per CDR3 protein. The table includes about 640,000 distinct CDR3 sequences, over 15% detected once. The specimen comprised PBMCs from the stem cell graft donor, sampled from the stem cell graft. The receptors derive from a human donor who donated a stem cell graft to a child with acute myeloid leukemia.

This sequence joins TRBV10-1 and TRBJ1-1; unclear D gene. The CDR3 contains 15 residues. Germline CDR1 and CDR2: WNHNN and SYGVQD (reference sequence). The ends were cut back, 0 bases at V and 0 bases at J, with 8 bases in the middle. CDR3 protein: CASSESRRMNTEAFF. CDR3 sequence (DNA): TGCGCCAGCAGTGAGTCTAGACGGATGAACACTGAAGCTTTCTTT.

This clonotype has ten or more counts. The chain employs TRBV20-1 and TRBJ2-1; the match to TRBD2 covers 7 bases. CDR1 DFQATT and CDR2 SNEGSKA come from the germline V gene (reference sequence). Unmatched junction bases numbered 13, after V lost 6 bases and J lost 5 bases. CDR3 length: 15 amino acids. The CDR3 spells CSAHGVERGDNEQFF. CDR3 nucleotide sequence: TGCAGTGCCCATGGGGTGGAGCGGGGAGACAATGAGCAGTTCTTC.

This clonotype was found many times. The genes are TRBV29-1 and TRBJ1-5; 8 bases line up with TRBD1. Losses at the gene ends were 7 bases for V and 3 bases for J; bases not matched to a gene: 14. This CDR3 has 16 residues. The germline gives CDR1 SQVTM, CDR2 ANQGSEA. The CDR3 DNA reads as TGCAGCGCCCTAACCCGAACAGGGGGACTCAATCAGCCCCAGCATTTT. Translating gives CSALTRTGGLNQPQHF.

This clonotype was recorded many times. The chain joins TRBV29-1 to TRBJ2-1; D might be TRBD1 or TRBD2, each matching 5 bases. CDR1 and CDR2 (germline): SQVTM, ANQGSEA. V was pared by 6 bases and J by 0 bases, with 15 bases between. This CDR3 has 15 residues. CDR3 sequence: CSVKTGTTSYNEQFF. In DNA, the CDR3 is TGCAGCGTCAAGACCGGGACCACCTCCTACAATGAGCAGTTCTTC.

This clonotype has a count of ten or more. The chain couples TRBV29-1 to TRBJ2-2; D is ambiguous. The CDR3 length is 10 residues. Germline V gene lookup returns CDR1 SQVTM and CDR2 ANQGSEA. V lost 4 bases and J 6 bases, leaving 3 bases between the germline ends. CDR3 sequence: CSVGAGELFF. For the CDR3, the DNA is TGCAGCGTTGGCGCCGGGGAGCTGTTTTTT.

Turning to this clonotype: A clone one base away is much larger, so this may be a read error. The chain uses TRBV29-1 and TRBJ1-2, with TRBD1 matching over 8 bases. V lost 5 bases, J lost 6 bases, and 8 bases stayed unmatched. Germline CDR1 reads SQVTM; CDR2 reads ANQGSEA. CDR3 length: 13 amino acids. The CDR3 protein is CSVPGQAVDGYTF. For the CDR3, the DNA is TGCAGCGTTCCGGGACAGGCAGTGGATGGCTACACCTTC.

This clonotype was observed at least ten times. The genes are TRBV20-1 and TRBJ2-7, with D uncertain. V was clipped by 6 bases and J by 1 base, with 7 bases between them. This CDR3 is 11 amino acids long. Germline lookup yields CDR1 DFQATT and CDR2 SNEGSKA (reference sequence). This CDR3 is CSAGSSYEQYF. The CDR3 DNA reads TGCAGTGCAGGCAGTTCCTACGAGCAGTACTTC.

The table lists this clonotype with many counts. The chain carries TRBV12-3 or TRBV12-4 and TRBJ1-1; D gene unclear. V lost 5 bases, J lost 3 bases, and 13 bases lay in between. The CDR3 covers 14 residues. CDR3 residues: CASSPADRHTEAFF. DNA of the CDR3: TGTGCCAGCAGTCCCGCAGACCGGCACACTGAAGCTTTCTTT.

V gene TRBV12-3 or TRBV12-4 combines with J gene TRBJ1-1; 10 bases fit TRBD1. The CDR3 extends over 15 amino acids. The V and J ends lost 6 bases and 4 bases, in that order; junction bases with no gene match: 8. The CDR3 bases are TGTGCCAGCAGCCCACGACAGGGGGCGTCCACTGAAGCTTTCTTT. Translated: CASSPRQGASTEAFF.

This clonotype turned up a few times. DNA of the CDR3: TGTGCCAGCAGTCGAGGCGGGTTCACCGGGGAGCTGTTTTTT. Amino acids: CASSRGGFTGELFF. This chain connects TRBV7-2 to TRBJ2-2; maybe TRBD2 (5 bases). V dropped 6 bases and J dropped 4 bases, with 12 bases sitting between them. The germline V gene encodes CDR1 SGHTA and CDR2 FQGNSA. The CDR3 covers 14 residues. Filled out from reference TRBV7-2 and TRBJ2-2, the complete variable domain reads GAGVSQSPSNKVTEKGKDVELRCDPISGHTALYWYRQSLGQGLEFLIYFQGNSAPDKSGLPSDRFSAERTGGSVSTLTIQRTQQEDSAVYLCASSRGGFTGELFFGEGSRLTVL.

This chain connects TRBV12-3 or TRBV12-4 to TRBJ1-1; weak D call: TRBD1 (6 bases). Between the trimmed V and J ends, which lost 7 bases and 3 bases, there was a span of 24 bases. The CDR3 consists of 17 residues. This CDR3 reads CASTPRHRAGWDTEAFF. The CDR3 DNA is TGTGCCAGCACCCCACGGCACAGGGCCGGGTGGGACACTGAAGCTTTCTTT.

J is TRBJ2-3 and V is TRBV27; TRBD1 matches 8 bases. In germline, CDR1 is MNHEY, CDR2 SMNVEV (reference sequence). The CDR3 is made up of 15 amino acids. Trimming removed 3 bases from V and 5 bases from J; junction bases left unmatched: 7. CDR3 protein: CASSLQGARGDTQYF. CDR3 bases: TGTGCCAGCAGTTTGCAGGGGGCGCGTGGAGATACGCAGTATTTT.

This clonotype was observed many times. The rearrangement uses TRBV20-1 and TRBJ2-1; tentatively, D is TRBD1 (6 bases). Germline CDR1 is DFQATT and CDR2 is SNEGSKA (reference sequence). The germline V and J ends were trimmed by 0 bases and 15 bases, with 9 bases remaining between them. The CDR3 is made up of 10 amino acids. The CDR3 DNA reads TGCAGTGCTAGAGAGGGGGCCTGGTTCTTC. Translating gives CSAREGAWFF.

The chain uses TRBV3-1 and TRBJ2-1, with TRBD2 identical over 10 bases. V trimming: 10 bases; J trimming: 6 bases; junction bases outside the gene matches: 21. The CDR3 spans 18 residues. Germline CDR1 is LGHDT and CDR2 is YNNKEL (reference sequence). As DNA, the CDR3 is TGTGCCATCAGTTTTACCCTCCAGGCTAGCGGGGGTTTCAATGAGCAGTTCTTC. This encodes CAISFTLQASGGFNEQFF.

The sample holds a few counts of this clonotype. The chain is built from TRBV20-1 and TRBJ1-2, with D perhaps matching TRBD1 (6 bases). The CDR3 is made up of 14 amino acids. Trimming removed 2 bases at V and 3 bases at J, with 13 bases between. Germline assignment: CDR1 DFQATT and CDR2 SNEGSKA (reference sequence). The DNA for the CDR3 is TGCAGTGCTAGAAGGGGGGACACGGACTATGGCTACACCTTC. This gives the protein CSARRGDTDYGYTF.

This clonotype was recorded many times. The chain recombines TRBV7-2 with TRBJ2-5; D possibly uses TRBD1 or TRBD2 (5 bases each). The CDR3 covers 13 residues. Trimming removed 1 base from V and 7 bases from J, with 10 bases in between. The V gene's germline CDR1 is SGHTA and CDR2 FQGNSA. DNA of the CDR3: TGTGCCAGCAGCTTAGAAGGGGCGGGGACCCAGTACTTC. Translated: CASSLEGAGTQYF. Combining the CDR3 with reference TRBV7-2 and TRBJ2-5 gives the whole variable domain GAGVSQSPSNKVTEKGKDVELRCDPISGHTALYWYRQSLGQGLEFLIYFQGNSAPDKSGLPSDRFSAERTGGSVSTLTIQRTQQEDSAVYLCASSLEGAGTQYFGPGTRLLVL.

Turning to this clonotype: The junction does not match germline at one end; this may be a read error. The CDR3, as DNA: TGTGCCCCCAGTGACTTAGGGACAGGGGGCAATGAGCAGTTCTTC. It specifies CAPSDLGTGGNEQFF. This chain joins TRBV24-1 and TRBJ2-1; 11 nucleotides match TRBD1. Per germline, CDR1 KGHDR and CDR2 SFDVKD. This CDR3 region has 15 residues.

The sample holds a few counts of this clonotype. V is TRBV12-3 or TRBV12-4 and J is TRBJ2-5; D is uncertain. The CDR3 extends over 17 amino acids. V dropped 1 base and J dropped 0 bases, with 15 bases sitting between them. DNA of the CDR3: TGTGCCAGCAGTTTAGTCTGGCCGGCCAGGAACCAAGAGACCCAGTACTTC. Translating gives CASSLVWPARNQETQYF.

This chain links TRBV7-2 with TRBJ2-5; D unclear. Germline CDR1 reads SGHTA; CDR2 reads FQGNSA. This CDR3 is built from 13 residues. V was trimmed by 1 base and J by 7 bases, leaving 10 bases between them. CDR3 loop: CASSLERKGTQYF. The DNA of the CDR3 is TGTGCCAGCAGCTTAGAACGTAAAGGGACCCAGTACTTC.

This clonotype has a count of ten or more. J is TRBJ1-1 and V is TRBV20-1; D is ambiguous. Germline V gene data show CDR1 as DFQATT and CDR2 as SNEGSKA (reference sequence). This CDR3 contains 15 residues. V was trimmed by 0 bases and J by 3 bases, leaving 14 bases between them. CDR3 DNA sequence: TGCAGTGCTAGAGATGAGAACAGTAGGCACACTGAAGCTTTCTTT. It translates to CSARDENSRHTEAFF.

There are many counts of this clonotype. This chain connects TRBV29-1 to TRBJ1-1; no firm D call. V lost 3 bases, J lost 8 bases, and 13 bases lay in between. The length of the CDR3 is 12 residues. Germline V gene data show CDR1 as SQVTM and CDR2 as ANQGSEA. CDR3: CSVERRSWEAFF. In nucleotides, the CDR3 is TGCAGCGTTGAGAGGCGGTCATGGGAAGCTTTCTTT.

This clonotype was counted between two and nine times. This sequence joins TRBV7-2 and TRBJ2-1, with D perhaps TRBD1 or TRBD2 (5 bases each). Trimming removed 5 bases from V and 2 bases from J, with 13 bases in between. The germline gives CDR1 SGHTA, CDR2 FQGNSA. CDR3 length: 15 amino acids. The DNA for the CDR3 is TGTGCCAGCAGCCCCCTAGAGGGACCCTACAATGAGCAGTTCTTC. Protein sequence: CASSPLEGPYNEQFF.

CDR3 in DNA: TGTGCCAGCAGCCCAGAGGGCAGATCCGGAAATGGCTACACCTTC. Translation gives CASSPEGRSGNGYTF. The genes are TRBV7-2 and TRBJ1-2; D gene unclear. Germline CDR1 reads SGHTA; CDR2 reads FQGNSA. V lost 5 bases to trimming and J lost 6 bases, with 19 bases between them. The CDR3 sequence is 15 residues long.

This clonotype was counted at least ten times. The V gene is TRBV20-1, the J gene TRBJ1-5, with 7 bases identical to TRBD1. The CDR3 is 15 residues long. Trimming removed 2 bases from V and 4 bases from J; junction bases left unmatched: 8. CDR1 is DFQATT, CDR2 SNEGSKA, per germline (reference sequence). In nucleotides, the CDR3 is TGCAGTGCTAGACGTACAGGGGTTCCAAATCAGCCCCAGCATTTT. Translation gives CSARRTGVPNQPQHF.

This clonotype has just a few counts. The genes are TRBV29-1 and TRBJ1-3; D is undetermined. The V gene's germline CDR1 is SQVTM and CDR2 ANQGSEA. Trimming removed 2 bases at V and 2 bases at J, with 10 bases between. The CDR3 extends over 14 amino acids. The CDR3 DNA sequence: TGCAGCGTTGAAAAGGTCGCTACTGGAAACACCATATATTTT. Protein: CSVEKVATGNTIYF.

This chain joins TRBV5-1 and TRBJ2-3, with 8 nucleotides matching TRBD1. Germline loops: CDR1 SGHRS, CDR2 YFSETQ. This CDR3 contains 15 residues. Trimming cost V 4 bases and J 0 bases; bases outside gene matches: 4. In DNA form, the CDR3 reads TGCGCCAGCAGCCACCGGGACAGGAGCACAGATACGCAGTATTTT. This encodes CASSHRDRSTDTQYF.

This chain links TRBV6-1 with TRBJ1-3; 7 bases align to TRBD1. The V segment lost 9 bases and the J segment 0 bases; nucleotides outside the gene matches: 5. CDR1 MNHNS and CDR2 SASEGT come from the germline V gene. This CDR3 has 14 residues. CDR3 sequence reads: CASRGQISGNTIYF. The CDR3 DNA reads TGTGCCAGTCGGGGACAGATCTCTGGAAACACCATATATTTT.

J is TRBJ2-3 and V is TRBV7-6; D gene ambiguous. Germline-derived CDR1 and CDR2 are SGHVS and FNYEAQ. This CDR3 is 12 amino acids long. Trimming removed 4 bases from V and 7 bases from J, with 9 bases in between. CDR3 bases: TGTGCCAGCAGCTCGAGCCGGTATACGCAGTATTTT. Residues: CASSSSRYTQYF.

This chain uses TRBV5-1 with TRBJ2-1, with D perhaps given as TRBD1 or TRBD2 (5 bases each). This CDR3 has 16 residues. The germline CDR1 and CDR2 sequences are SGHRS and YFSETQ. V was shortened by 0 bases and J by 6 bases, with 16 bases between the two germline ends. CDR3 sequence (DNA): TGCGCCAGCAGCTTGGGGACCGGGACGCCCGTCAATGAGCAGTTCTTC. It translates to CASSLGTGTPVNEQFF.